This passage covers 12 T cell receptor beta chains from one sample sequenced in a study of T cells in Graves' hyperthyroidism and ophthalmopathy. Amplification of TCR beta CDR3 regions used RNA as the template. The HTBI primer set served for first-round RT-PCR of the TCR CDR3. TCRdb processed the multiplex PCR reads anew with MiXCR; each CDR3 protein has one entry. The sample carries roughly 500,000 distinct CDR3 sequences, around 42% recorded once. Specimen: peripheral blood or thyroid tissue (not recorded which). These receptors all stem from an adult woman with Graves' disease, either hyperthyroidism or ophthalmopathy (not recorded which).

This clonotype was recorded a few times. This chain connects TRBV28 to TRBJ2-7; unclear D gene. From germline, CDR1 is MDHEN and CDR2 SYDVKM. Trimming removed 5 bases from V and 3 bases from J, with 17 bases in between. The CDR3 extends over 15 amino acids. CDR3 nucleotide sequence: TGTGCCAGCAGTCCCCCAGCCCATGGGCTCTACGAGCAGTACTTC. Amino acid sequence: CASSPPAHGLYEQYF.

The V call is TRBV7-3, the J call TRBJ2-1; D gene unclear. Germline V CDR1 and CDR2: SGHTA, FQGTGA. Between the trimmed V and J ends, which lost 1 base and 6 bases, there was a span of 7 bases. CDR3 length: 13 amino acids. In DNA form, the CDR3 reads TGTGCCAGCAGCTTAAATACCGGCAATGAGCAGTTCTTC. Amino acids: CASSLNTGNEQFF.

This clonotype was recorded many times. The gene calls are TRBV20-1 and TRBJ2-5, with D perhaps TRBD2 (6 bases). Germline V CDR1 and CDR2: DFQATT, SNEGSKA (reference sequence). The length of the CDR3 is 16 residues. Deletions cut 1 base from V and 3 bases from J, with 18 bases between. The CDR3 bases are TGCAGTGCTAGAGCTGGCGGGGTGGGGATAAAAGAGACCCAGTACTTC. It is translated as CSARAGGVGIKETQYF.

At least ten counts were recorded for this clonotype. V is TRBV15 and J is TRBJ2-7; D might be TRBD2 (5 bases). This CDR3 is 15 amino acids long. Germline values: CDR1 LNHNV, CDR2 YYDKDF (reference sequence). The germline V and J ends were trimmed by 1 base and 7 bases, with 17 bases remaining between them. The CDR3 DNA reads TGTGCCACCAGCAGAGCGACTAATCCCAAACGGGAGCAGTACTTC. Its translation: CATSRATNPKREQYF.

This clonotype was observed a handful of times. This chain uses TRBV7-8 with TRBJ2-5; TRBD2 matches 10 bases. With V trimmed by 5 bases and J by 5 bases, 5 bases remained unmatched. The germline V gene encodes CDR1 SGHVS and CDR2 FQNEAQ. This CDR3 contains 14 residues. CDR3 DNA: TGTGCCAGCAGCCCGGGGACTAGCGCGGAGACCCAGTACTTC. Protein: CASSPGTSAETQYF.

The chain combines TRBV27 with TRBJ1-1; no firm D call. V lost 1 base and J 1 base, leaving 7 bases between the germline ends. Per germline, CDR1 MNHEY and CDR2 SMNVEV (reference sequence). CDR3 size: 14 residues. The CDR3 loop is CASSLWGPNTEAFF. The CDR3 DNA sequence: TGTGCCAGCAGTTTATGGGGTCCGAACACTGAAGCTTTCTTT.

Ten or more counts support this clonotype. The chain couples TRBV12-3 or TRBV12-4 to TRBJ2-5, with D unclear. There are 14 residues in the CDR3. V was shortened by 3 bases and J by 1 base, with 9 bases between the two germline ends. Here the CDR3 DNA reads TGTGCCAGCAGTTTGCCCAGCTTCCAAGAGACCCAGTACTTC. Its translation is CASSLPSFQETQYF.

The V gene is TRBV10-3, the J gene TRBJ2-5; D might be TRBD1 or TRBD2, each matching 5 bases. With 2 bases removed from V and 2 bases from J, the gap between germline ends came to 18 bases. This CDR3 is built from 17 residues. The germline V gene encodes CDR1 ENHRY and CDR2 SYGVKD. The CDR3 loop reads CAISEEGKYLWQETQYF. CDR3 bases: TGTGCCATCAGTGAGGAGGGGAAGTATTTGTGGCAAGAGACCCAGTACTTC.

The CDR3 spells CASSLRAGWDQETQYF. CDR3 coding DNA: TGTGCCAGCAGTTTACGGGCTGGGTGGGACCAAGAGACCCAGTACTTC. The V gene is TRBV12-3 or TRBV12-4, the J gene TRBJ2-5; D is unclear. V was shortened by 2 bases and J by 0 bases, with 13 bases between the two germline ends. The CDR3 contains 16 residues.

This clonotype came up many times. The chain carries TRBV6-1 and TRBJ1-5; 10 nucleotides align to TRBD1. The CDR3 length is 13 residues. Germline V gives CDR1 MNHNS, CDR2 SASEGT. Trimming took 10 bases from V and 7 from J; bases not matched to a gene: 7. The CDR3 here is CANGQGETQPQHF. In DNA form, the CDR3 reads TGTGCCAACGGACAGGGGGAGACCCAGCCCCAGCATTTT.

The chain combines TRBV2 with TRBJ1-1, with 8 bases that match TRBD1. The CDR3 sequence is 13 residues long. Germline values: CDR1 SNHLY, CDR2 FYNNEI. Trimming took 6 bases from V and 8 from J; bases not matched to a gene: 8. CDR3 residues: CASSATGGMEAFF. Here the CDR3 DNA reads TGTGCCAGCAGCGCAACAGGGGGGATGGAAGCTTTCTTT.

With regard to this clonotype: This may arise from a read error, as a much more abundant clone is one base away. The rearrangement links TRBV13 to TRBJ2-7; possibly TRBD1 or TRBD2 for D (5 bases each). CDR1 and CDR2 from the germline V gene are PRHDT and FYEKMQ (reference sequence). The CDR3 totals 15 residues. Trimming pared 5 bases from V and 1 base from J, leaving 15 bases between. The CDR3 DNA is TGTGCCAGCAGCCGTCCGGGACCTACTTCCTACGAGCAGTACTTC. Its translation: CASSRPGPTSYEQYF.